This TCR beta chain was recorded in a study of metastatic and nonmetastatic thyroid tumors (dated by TCRdb to 2019 to 2021). Background on the whole study: For patients with malignant and with benign thyroid disease, the researchers compared repertoires between peripheral blood samples and tumor or nodule tissue samples. Summary of the overall study and its limitations: In both blood and tumor samples, TCR beta diversity was reported to be significantly higher in malignant tumors than in benign nodules.

From its cysteine to its phenylalanine, the CDR3 spans 14 amino acids. Only the CDR3 part of the read is kept: 42 bases, read in frame from the first base. CDR1 is given as SNHLY and CDR2 as FYNNEI, both from the germline V gene. V lost 6 bases and J lost 8 bases, and the count of bases not matched to a germline gene is 9. Comments on this clone: The specificity of this receptor is unknown. Per-nucleotide qualities are absent, and no much larger clonotype sits a single base away.

Library preparation used PCR. Sequencing was performed on an Illumina HiSeq 4000. The TCR beta-chain CDR3 region of each patient was profiled by high-throughput sequencing. The authors' pipeline ran thus. A classifier to discriminate distant-metastatic papillary thyroid cancer patients was built from CDR3 differences across clinicopathological groups. Repertoire diversity was assessed with the Shannon index, and tumor-blood repertoire similarity with the Morisita-Horn index. TCRdb trimmed the raw reads at Q25, called clones with MiXCR and kept productive beta chains. Clone size and V and J calls follow TCRdb, not the original study. The sample yields some 13,000 clones; over 25% were counted once. More than 10% of the sample belongs to the ten largest clones. No patient had received any treatment before thyroid surgery. Using T-cell receptor beta sequencing, the study looked back at clinical samples from patients collected from about 2011 to 2019.

The sample taken for sequencing was tumor tissue. The receptor chain draws on TRBV2 and TRBJ2-5; 10 central bases correspond to TRBD2. The receptor's source is a female donor with papillary thyroid cancer or a benign thyroid nodule (not recorded which). Some clones in this sample may be carry-over from other donors' samples. The CDR3 region has the sequence CASRASGSEATQYF. The DNA sequence follows: TGTGCCAGCAGGGCTAGCGGGAGCGAGGCTACCCAGTACTTC.